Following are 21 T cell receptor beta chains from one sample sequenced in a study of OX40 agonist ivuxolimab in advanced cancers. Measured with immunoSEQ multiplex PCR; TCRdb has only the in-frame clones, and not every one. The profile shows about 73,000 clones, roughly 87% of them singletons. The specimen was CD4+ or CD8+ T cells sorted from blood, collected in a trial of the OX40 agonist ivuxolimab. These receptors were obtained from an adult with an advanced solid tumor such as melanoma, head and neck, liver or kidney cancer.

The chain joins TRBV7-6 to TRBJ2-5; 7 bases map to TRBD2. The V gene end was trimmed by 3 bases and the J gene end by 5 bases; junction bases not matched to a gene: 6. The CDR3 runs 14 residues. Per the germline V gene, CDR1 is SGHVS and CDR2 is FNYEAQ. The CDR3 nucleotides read TGTGCCAGCAGCTTTAGGGGAGCGGGGGAGACCCAGTACTTC. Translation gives CASSFRGAGETQYF.

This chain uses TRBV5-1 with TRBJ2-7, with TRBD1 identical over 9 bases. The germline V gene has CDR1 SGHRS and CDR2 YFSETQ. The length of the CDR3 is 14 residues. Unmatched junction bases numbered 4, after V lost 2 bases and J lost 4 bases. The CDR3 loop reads CASSFGTGSYEQYF. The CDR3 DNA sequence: TGCGCCAGCAGCTTCGGGACAGGGTCGTACGAGCAGTACTTC.

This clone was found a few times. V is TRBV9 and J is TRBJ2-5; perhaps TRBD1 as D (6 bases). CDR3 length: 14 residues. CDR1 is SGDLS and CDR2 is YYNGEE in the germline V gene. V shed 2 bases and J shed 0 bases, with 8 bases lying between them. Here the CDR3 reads CASSVTGNQETQYF. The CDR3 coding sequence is TGTGCCAGCAGCGTCACAGGGAACCAAGAGACCCAGTACTTC. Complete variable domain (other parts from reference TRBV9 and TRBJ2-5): DSGVTQTPKHLITATGQRVTLRCSPRSGDLSVYWYQQSLDQGLQFLIQYYNGEERAKGNILERFSAQQFPDLHSELNLSSLELGDSALYFCASSVTGNQETQYFGPGTRLLVL.

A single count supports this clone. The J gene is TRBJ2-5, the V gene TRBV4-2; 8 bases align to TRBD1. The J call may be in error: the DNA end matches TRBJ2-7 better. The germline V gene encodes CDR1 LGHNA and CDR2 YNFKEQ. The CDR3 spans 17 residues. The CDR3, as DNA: TGTGCCAGCAGCCAATCTATGACAGGGGTCAACTCCTACGAGCAGTACTTC. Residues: CASSQSMTGVNSYEQYF.

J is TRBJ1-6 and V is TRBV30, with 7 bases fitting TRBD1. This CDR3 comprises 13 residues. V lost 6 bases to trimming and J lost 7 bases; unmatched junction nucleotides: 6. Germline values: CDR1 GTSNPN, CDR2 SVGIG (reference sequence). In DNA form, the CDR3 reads TGTGCCTGTAGACAGGGATGGAATTCACCCCTCCACTTT. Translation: CACRQGWNSPLHF.

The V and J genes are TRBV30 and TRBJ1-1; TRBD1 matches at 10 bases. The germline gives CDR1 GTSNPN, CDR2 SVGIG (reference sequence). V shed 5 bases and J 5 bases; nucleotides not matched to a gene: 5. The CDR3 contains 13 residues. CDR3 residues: CAWDRGQRTEAFF. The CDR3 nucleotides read TGTGCCTGGGACAGGGGGCAGAGGACTGAAGCTTTCTTT. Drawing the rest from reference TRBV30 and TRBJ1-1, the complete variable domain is SQTIHQWPATLVQPVGSPLSLECTVEGTSNPNLYWYRQAAGRGLQLLFYSVGIGQISSEVPQNLSASRPQDRQFILSSKKLLLSDSGFYLCAWDRGQRTEAFFGQGTRLTVV.

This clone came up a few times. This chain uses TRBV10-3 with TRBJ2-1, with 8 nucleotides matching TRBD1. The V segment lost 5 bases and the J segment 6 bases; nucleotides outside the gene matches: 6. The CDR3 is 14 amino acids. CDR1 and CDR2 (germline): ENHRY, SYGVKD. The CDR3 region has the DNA TGTGCCATCAGTCAGGATACAGGGGGCAATGAGCAGTTCTTC. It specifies CAISQDTGGNEQFF.

The CDR3 here is CAWRDWGVLLYGYTF. The CDR3 DNA follows: TGTGCCTGGAGAGATTGGGGGGTGCTCCTCTATGGCTACACCTTC. The genes are TRBV30 and TRBJ1-2, with TRBD1 as a possible D gene (5 bases). This CDR3 is 15 amino acids long. Trimming stripped 3 bases from V and 4 bases from J, with 18 bases between. Germline V gives CDR1 GTSNPN, CDR2 SVGIG (reference sequence). Together with reference TRBV30 and TRBJ1-2, the CDR3 gives the full variable domain: SQTIHQWPATLVQPVGSPLSLECTVEGTSNPNLYWYRQAAGRGLQLLFYSVGIGQISSEVPQNLSASRPQDRQFILSSKKLLLSDSGFYLCAWRDWGVLLYGYTFGSGTRLTVV.

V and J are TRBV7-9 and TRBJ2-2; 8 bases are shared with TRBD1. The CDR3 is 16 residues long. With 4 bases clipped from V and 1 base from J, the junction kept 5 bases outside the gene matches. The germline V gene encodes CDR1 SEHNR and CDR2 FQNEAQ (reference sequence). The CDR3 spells CASSSPGTGNTGELFF. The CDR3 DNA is TGTGCCAGCAGCTCTCCCGGGACAGGGAACACCGGGGAGCTGTTTTTT.

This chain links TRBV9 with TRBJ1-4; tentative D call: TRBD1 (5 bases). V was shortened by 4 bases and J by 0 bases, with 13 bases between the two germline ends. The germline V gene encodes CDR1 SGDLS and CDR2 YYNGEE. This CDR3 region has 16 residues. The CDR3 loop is CASSPGTAATNEKLFF. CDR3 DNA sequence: TGTGCCAGCAGCCCAGGGACGGCTGCAACTAATGAAAAACTGTTTTTT.

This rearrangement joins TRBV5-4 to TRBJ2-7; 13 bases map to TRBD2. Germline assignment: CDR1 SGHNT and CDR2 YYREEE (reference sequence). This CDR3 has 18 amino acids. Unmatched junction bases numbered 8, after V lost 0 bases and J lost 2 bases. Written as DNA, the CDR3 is TGTGCCAGCAGCTTGGGCCTCCCGACTAGCGGGGGGACCTACGAGCAGTACTTC. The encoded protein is CASSLGLPTSGGTYEQYF.

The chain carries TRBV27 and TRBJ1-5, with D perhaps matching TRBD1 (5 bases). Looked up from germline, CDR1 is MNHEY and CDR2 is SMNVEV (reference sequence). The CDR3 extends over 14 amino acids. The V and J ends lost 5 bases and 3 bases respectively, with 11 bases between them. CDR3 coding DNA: TGTGCCAGCAGTCATGACAGCCCCAATCAGCCCCAGCATTTT. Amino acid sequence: CASSHDSPNQPQHF.

DNA of the CDR3: TGTGCCTGGAGTGGCCCGGCTAGGAACGGGGAGACCCAGTACTTC. Protein product: CAWSGPARNGETQYF. The chain employs TRBV30 and TRBJ2-5; D call uncertain. Germline-derived CDR1 and CDR2 are GTSNPN and SVGIG (reference sequence). Trimming left V 1 base short and J 5 bases short, with 17 bases between. This CDR3 is built from 15 residues.

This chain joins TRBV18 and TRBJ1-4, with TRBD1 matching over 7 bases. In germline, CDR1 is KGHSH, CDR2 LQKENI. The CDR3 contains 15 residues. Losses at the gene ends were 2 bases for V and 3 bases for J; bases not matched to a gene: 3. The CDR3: CASSPAQGANEKLFF. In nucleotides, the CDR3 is TGTGCCAGCTCACCAGCCCAGGGGGCTAATGAAAAACTGTTTTTT.

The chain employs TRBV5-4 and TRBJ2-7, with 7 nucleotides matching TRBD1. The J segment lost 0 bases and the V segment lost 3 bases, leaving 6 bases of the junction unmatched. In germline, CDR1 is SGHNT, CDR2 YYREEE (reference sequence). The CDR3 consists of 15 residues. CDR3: CASSSRTGSSYEQYF. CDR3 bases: TGTGCCAGCAGCTCTCGGACAGGATCCTCCTACGAGCAGTACTTC.

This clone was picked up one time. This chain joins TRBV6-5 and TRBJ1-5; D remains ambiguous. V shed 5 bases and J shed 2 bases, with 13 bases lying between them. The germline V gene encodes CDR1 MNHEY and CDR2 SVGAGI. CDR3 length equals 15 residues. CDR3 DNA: TGTGCCAGCAGTGTTACAGCTGAAGGCAATCAGCCCCAGCATTTT. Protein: CASSVTAEGNQPQHF.

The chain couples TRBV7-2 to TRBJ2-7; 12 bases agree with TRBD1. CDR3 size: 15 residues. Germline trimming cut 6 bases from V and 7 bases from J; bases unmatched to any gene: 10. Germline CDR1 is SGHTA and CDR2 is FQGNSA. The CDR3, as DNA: TGTGCCAGCAGACGAGGGGGACAGGGGGCTGGGGAGCAGTACTTC. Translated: CASRRGGQGAGEQYF.

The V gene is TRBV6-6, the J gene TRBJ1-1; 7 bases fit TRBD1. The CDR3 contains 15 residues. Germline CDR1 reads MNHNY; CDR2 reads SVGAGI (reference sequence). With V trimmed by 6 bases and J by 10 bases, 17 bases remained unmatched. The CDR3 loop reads CASRIPGGQQGRAFF. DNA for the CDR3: TGTGCCAGCAGAATACCTGGGGGGCAACAGGGGAGAGCTTTCTTT.

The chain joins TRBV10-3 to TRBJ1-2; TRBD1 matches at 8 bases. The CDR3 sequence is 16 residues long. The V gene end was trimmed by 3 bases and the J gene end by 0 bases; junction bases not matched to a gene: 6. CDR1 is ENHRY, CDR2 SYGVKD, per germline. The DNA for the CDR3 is TGTGCCATCAGTGACACCGGGACAGGAACTAACTATGGCTACACCTTC. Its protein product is CAISDTGTGTNYGYTF.

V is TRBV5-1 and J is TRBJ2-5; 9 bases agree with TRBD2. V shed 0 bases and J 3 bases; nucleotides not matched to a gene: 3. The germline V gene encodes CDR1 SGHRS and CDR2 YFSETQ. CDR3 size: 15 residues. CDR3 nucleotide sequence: TGCGCCAGCAGCTTGGAGCCTAGCGGGGAAGAGACCCAGTACTTC. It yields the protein CASSLEPSGEETQYF.

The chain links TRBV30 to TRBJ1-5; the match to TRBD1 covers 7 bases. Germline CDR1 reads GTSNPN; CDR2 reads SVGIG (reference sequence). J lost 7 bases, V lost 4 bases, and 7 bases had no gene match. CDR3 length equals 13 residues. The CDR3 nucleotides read TGTGCCTGGACCCGACAGGGAGGCCAGCCCCAGCATTTT. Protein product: CAWTRQGGQPQHF. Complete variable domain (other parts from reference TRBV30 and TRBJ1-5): SQTIHQWPATLVQPVGSPLSLECTVEGTSNPNLYWYRQAAGRGLQLLFYSVGIGQISSEVPQNLSASRPQDRQFILSSKKLLLSDSGFYLCAWTRQGGQPQHFGDGTRLSIL.